The subject of this entry is one T cell receptor (beta chain). Its antigen is still unknown. This sample is part of a study of T cells in Graves' hyperthyroidism and ophthalmopathy. Regarding the study as a whole: In the blood, most expanded thyroid clonotypes above 0.001 appeared as well.

Amplification yielded TCR beta CDR3 regions, with RNA transcripts as the source. The primer set for the first-round RT-PCR of the TCR CDR3 was HTBI. MiXCR, applied by TCRdb to the multiplex PCR reads, yields one record per CDR3 protein. The sample gives about 50,000 distinct CDR3 sequences, roughly 52% of which show up once; 9.5% to 15% is in the top ten. Germline trimming cut 6 bases from V and 1 base from J; bases unmatched to any gene: 19. The CDR3 is made up of 21 amino acids. Germline CDR1 SNHLY, CDR2 FYNNEI. Clinical symptoms, serum thyroxine and TRAb, thyroid ultrasound and orbital computed tomography together formed the diagnostic basis.

V gene TRBV2 combines with J gene TRBJ2-1, with 12 bases fitting TRBD2. Sequencing used blood. The source is a woman aged 25 to 45 with Graves' ophthalmopathy. The CDR3 DNA reads TGTGCCAGCAGCCAAGAAGACGGACTAGCGGGATATATAAGGTCCTACAATGAGCAGTTCTTC. It is translated as CASSQEDGLAGYIRSYNEQFF.